The 29 T cell receptor beta chains in this list originate from one sample, sequenced in a study of CD8+ T cells in alopecia areata. Sample treatment: oral pan-JAK inhibitor, 5-10 mg twice daily. Investigators isolated RNA and reverse transcribed it into cDNA to act as the sequencing template. Profiled with immunoSEQ multiplex PCR; TCRdb holds only in-frame clones, not every one. This sample yields 95,000 to 120,000 clones, of which approximately 55% are seen a single time; about 3.7% belongs to the top ten. Sequencing was performed on CD4+ T cells sorted from blood, taken at week 24, from a patient treated with tofacitinib. The origin of the receptors is a human donor with alopecia areata.

This clone was picked up a small number of times. CDR3 in amino acids: CASSLFFGEDNQPQHF. For the CDR3, the DNA is TGCGCCAGCAGCCTATTCTTCGGGGAGGACAATCAGCCCCAGCATTTT. The chain links TRBV4-1 to TRBJ1-5, with no clear D. V was trimmed by 4 bases and J by 3 bases, leaving 16 bases between them. CDR3 size: 16 residues. Germline-derived CDR1 and CDR2 are MGHRA and YSYEKL.

V usage is TRBV4-3 and J usage is TRBJ2-7; the D gene is possibly TRBD2 (5 bases). Between the trimmed V and J ends, which lost 0 bases and 3 bases, there was a span of 12 bases. The V gene's germline CDR1 is LGHNA and CDR2 YSLEER. The CDR3 runs to 15 residues. The CDR3 is CASSQEGDYLYEQYF. In DNA form, the CDR3 reads TGCGCCAGCAGCCAAGAAGGCGACTATCTCTACGAGCAGTACTTC.

The CDR3 DNA reads as TGTGCCTGGGCCCGCGGATCAGGAAACACCATATATTTT. Amino acids: CAWARGSGNTIYF. The chain combines TRBV30 with TRBJ1-3; D is unclear. Trimming shortened V by 5 bases and J by 4 bases, and 12 bases separated the two germline ends. CDR3 length: 13 amino acids. The V gene's germline CDR1 is GTSNPN and CDR2 SVGIG (reference sequence).

The rearrangement links TRBV4-1 to TRBJ1-2; D perhaps matches TRBD1 (5 bases). CDR1 and CDR2 (germline): MGHRA, YSYEKL. V was trimmed by 0 bases and J by 4 bases, leaving 21 bases between them. The CDR3 is made up of 18 amino acids. The CDR3 sequence is CASSQERGRVSGSYGYTF. The CDR3 nucleotides read TGCGCCAGCAGCCAAGAACGAGGCAGGGTCTCAGGTTCCTATGGCTACACCTTC.

J is TRBJ1-2 and V is TRBV7-2; D gene uncertain. CDR3 length: 14 residues. The ends were cut back, 3 bases at V and 2 bases at J, with 10 bases in the middle. The germline V gene encodes CDR1 SGHTA and CDR2 FQGNSA. CDR3 region: CASSFVSANYGYTF. In DNA form, the CDR3 reads TGTGCCAGCAGCTTTGTCTCGGCAAACTATGGCTACACCTTC. The full variable domain, with the rest looked up from reference TRBV7-2 and TRBJ1-2, is GAGVSQSPSNKVTEKGKDVELRCDPISGHTALYWYRQSLGQGLEFLIYFQGNSAPDKSGLPSDRFSAERTGGSVSTLTIQRTQQEDSAVYLCASSFVSANYGYTFGSGTRLTVV.

This clone showed up just once. The chain uses TRBV6-5 and TRBJ1-2; 7 nucleotides align to TRBD1. The ends lost 1 base at V and 8 bases at J; junction bases unmatched: 7. Germline CDR1 reads MNHEY; CDR2 reads SVGAGI. The CDR3 is 14 amino acids. The CDR3 reads CASSYLQGTGGYTF. The CDR3 DNA sequence: TGTGCCAGCAGTTACTTACAGGGGACGGGCGGCTACACCTTC.

The chain has TRBV18 and TRBJ1-5, with D unclear. The CDR3 sequence is 14 residues long. V was clipped by 3 bases and J by 0 bases, with 6 bases between them. Germline lookup yields CDR1 KGHSH and CDR2 LQKENI. CDR3 protein: CASSPTSSNQPQHF. The DNA of the CDR3 is TGTGCCAGCTCACCTACGAGTAGCAATCAGCCCCAGCATTTT.

The V call is TRBV19, the J call TRBJ2-2; D ambiguous. This CDR3 has 13 amino acids. Trimming shortened V by 9 bases and J by 0 bases, and 8 bases separated the two germline ends. Germline V gives CDR1 LNHDA, CDR2 SQIVND (reference sequence). The CDR3 reads CASSDTNTGELFF. The CDR3 bases are TGTGCCAGCAGTGACACGAACACCGGGGAGCTGTTTTTT.

The V call is TRBV5-6, the J call TRBJ1-2, with a possible D match to TRBD1 (6 bases). The CDR3 contains 15 residues. V was trimmed by 3 bases and J by 4 bases, leaving 16 bases between them. CDR1 is SGHDT, CDR2 YYEEEE, per germline. In nucleotides, the CDR3 is TGTGCCAGCAGCTCAAGGACGGCAGGGGTCTATGGCTACACCTTC. Its translation is CASSSRTAGVYGYTF.

The chain uses TRBV4-3 and TRBJ1-6, with D unresolved. The V and J ends lost 0 bases and 1 base respectively, with 13 bases between them. CDR3 length: 18 amino acids. The germline V gene encodes CDR1 LGHNA and CDR2 YSLEER. The CDR3 nucleotides are TGCGCCAGCAGCCAAGATGTCCTTAGGAGTTCCTATAATTCACCCCTCCACTTT. Translated: CASSQDVLRSSYNSPLHF.

J is TRBJ2-3 and V is TRBV2, with a possible D match to TRBD2 (5 bases). CDR3 length equals 15 residues. V gave up 5 bases and J gave up 2 bases, with 14 bases separating them. Germline CDR1 is SNHLY and CDR2 is FYNNEI. The CDR3: CASSKLVGITDTQYF. The CDR3 DNA is TGTGCCAGCAGTAAACTAGTCGGCATCACAGATACGCAGTATTTT.

The chain combines TRBV5-1 with TRBJ1-6, with D maybe TRBD1 (5 bases). The CDR3 contains 16 residues. The V gene lost 4 bases and the J gene lost 3 bases, with 14 bases spanning the gap. The germline V gene has CDR1 SGHRS and CDR2 YFSETQ. The CDR3 DNA follows: TGCGCCAGCAGCGGGGGGACCGAAGACTATAATTCACCCCTCCACTTT. Translated: CASSGGTEDYNSPLHF.

The CDR3, as DNA: TGTGCCATCAATAACGACAGGGGAGGGAACTATGGCTACACCTTC. Residues: CAINNDRGGNYGYTF. The chain links TRBV10-3 to TRBJ1-2, with TRBD1 matching over 8 bases. CDR3 length equals 15 residues. CDR1 is ENHRY and CDR2 is SYGVKD in the germline V gene. V was pared by 7 bases and J by 2 bases, with 9 bases of the junction left unmatched.

This clone was counted a few times. Other DNA sequences in this sample translate to the same CDR3. The DNA for the CDR3 is TGCAGCGCCACAGCATCGGGACGGAAAAACATTCAGTACTTC. It translates to CSATASGRKNIQYF. The chain carries TRBV29-1 and TRBJ2-4; tentatively, D is TRBD1 or TRBD2 (5 bases each). There are 14 residues in the CDR3. Trimming stripped 7 bases from V and 4 bases from J, with 17 bases between. The germline CDR1 and CDR2 sequences are SQVTM and ANQGSEA. Combining the CDR3 with reference TRBV29-1 and TRBJ2-4 gives the whole variable domain SAVISQKPSRDICQRGTSLTIQCQVDSQVTMMFWYRQQPGQSLTLIATANQGSEATYESGFVIDKFPISRPNLTFSTLTVSNMSPEDSSIYLCSATASGRKNIQYFGAGTRLSVL.

The chain carries TRBV7-2 and TRBJ2-3; 7 bases are shared with TRBD1. J was trimmed by 5 bases and V by 1 base; bases with no gene match: 6. CDR1 SGHTA and CDR2 FQGNSA come from the germline V gene. The CDR3 contains 15 residues. CDR3 coding DNA: TGTGCCAGCAGCTTAGGAGGGGGCCGAGTAGATACGCAGTATTTT. Protein sequence: CASSLGGGRVDTQYF. Based on the CDR3 plus reference TRBV7-2 and TRBJ2-3, the full variable domain is GAGVSQSPSNKVTEKGKDVELRCDPISGHTALYWYRQSLGQGLEFLIYFQGNSAPDKSGLPSDRFSAERTGGSVSTLTIQRTQQEDSAVYLCASSLGGGRVDTQYFGPGTRLTVL.

CDR3 residues: CASSQVPPRSSNQPQHF. CDR3 coding DNA: TGTGCCAGCTCACAAGTACCTCCCCGGAGTAGCAATCAGCCCCAGCATTTT. V usage is TRBV18 and J usage is TRBJ1-5, with D unresolved. Germline CDR1 KGHSH, CDR2 LQKENI. V shed 4 bases and J shed 0 bases, with 16 bases lying between them. The CDR3 runs to 17 residues.

V and J are TRBV19 and TRBJ1-1; no firm D call. The CDR3 consists of 11 residues. Trimming took off 6 bases at V and 8 bases at J, with 10 bases between the two ends. Germline V gene lookup returns CDR1 LNHDA and CDR2 SQIVND (reference sequence). CDR3 nucleotides: TGTGCCAGTAGATTACGACACGAAGCTTTCTTT. Translation gives CASRLRHEAFF. The full variable domain, with the rest looked up from reference TRBV19 and TRBJ1-1, is DGGITQSPKYLFRKEGQNVTLSCEQNLNHDAMYWYRQDPGQGLRLIYYSQIVNDFQKGDIAEGYSVSREKKESFPLTVTSAQKNPTAFYLCASRLRHEAFFGQGTRLTVV.

The rearrangement uses TRBV11-3 and TRBJ2-7; the match to TRBD1 covers 7 bases. V lost 5 bases to trimming and J lost 6 bases; unmatched junction nucleotides: 10. CDR3 length: 14 amino acids. The germline gives CDR1 SGHNT, CDR2 YENEEA. Written as DNA, the CDR3 is TGTGCCAGCAGCCCGTCAGGGACAGAGGGCGAGCAGTACTTC. Its protein product is CASSPSGTEGEQYF.

This sequence joins TRBV29-1 and TRBJ1-1, with 7 bases matching TRBD1. The CDR3 is 13 residues long. Germline assignment: CDR1 SQVTM and CDR2 ANQGSEA. Losses at the gene ends were 4 bases for V and 4 bases for J; bases not matched to a gene: 6. This CDR3 is CSVGHRGGTEAFF. The DNA for the CDR3 is TGCAGCGTTGGCCACAGGGGAGGCACTGAAGCTTTCTTT.

This chain uses TRBV30 with TRBJ1-2, with 8 bases matching TRBD1. Germline V CDR1 and CDR2: GTSNPN, SVGIG (reference sequence). The V and J ends lost 1 base and 4 bases, in that order; junction bases with no gene match: 5. This CDR3 comprises 14 residues. CDR3 sequence (DNA): TGTGCCTGGAGTGCGACAGGGGAAGGCTATGGCTACACCTTC. As protein: CAWSATGEGYGYTF.

The V gene is TRBV5-4, the J gene TRBJ2-5, with TRBD1 matching over 9 bases. Germline V gene lookup returns CDR1 SGHNT and CDR2 YYREEE (reference sequence). J lost 2 bases, V lost 3 bases, and 5 bases had no gene match. This CDR3 spans 15 amino acids. The CDR3 bases are TGTGCCAGCAGCTATGGACAGGGGAGGCAAGAGACCCAGTACTTC. This encodes CASSYGQGRQETQYF. Full variable domain (missing parts from reference TRBV5-4 and TRBJ2-5): ETGVTQSPTHLIKTRGQQVTLRCSSQSGHNTVSWYQQALGQGPQFIFQYYREEENGRGNFPPRFSGLQFPNYSSELNVNALELDDSALYLCASSYGQGRQETQYFGPGTRLLVL.

V gene TRBV30 combines with J gene TRBJ2-5; no reliable D call. The V gene lost 0 bases and the J gene lost 0 bases, with 8 bases spanning the gap. Germline V CDR1 and CDR2: GTSNPN, SVGIG (reference sequence). CDR3 length: 14 residues. CDR3 amino acids: CAWSVKINQETQYF. The DNA of the CDR3 is TGTGCCTGGAGTGTAAAGATAAACCAAGAGACCCAGTACTTC.

This clone has only a few counts. The chain is built from TRBV7-2 and TRBJ2-5; D is possibly TRBD2 (6 bases). V lost 1 base to trimming and J lost 2 bases, with 11 bases between them. This CDR3 has 15 residues. CDR1 and CDR2 from the germline V gene are SGHTA and FQGNSA. The CDR3 DNA reads as TGTGCCAGCAGCTTAGACCCGGGGAGGCAAGAGACCCAGTACTTC. It is translated as CASSLDPGRQETQYF.

The chain has TRBV6-5 and TRBJ2-5; D possibly corresponds to TRBD2 (5 bases). CDR3 size: 13 residues. Trimming took 2 bases from V and 5 from J, leaving 9 bases between them. Germline loops: CDR1 MNHEY, CDR2 SVGAGI. CDR3 sequence reads: CASSYRRRETQYF. The CDR3 DNA reads as TGTGCCAGCAGTTACCGTCGGAGGGAGACCCAGTACTTC.

This chain uses TRBV30 with TRBJ2-1, with D perhaps matching TRBD1 or TRBD2 (5 bases each). This CDR3 is 13 amino acids long. Germline loops: CDR1 GTSNPN, CDR2 SVGIG (reference sequence). V gave up 5 bases and J gave up 8 bases, with 16 bases separating them. CDR3 in DNA: TGTGCCTGGGGCCGGGACCAAAGCCATGAGCAGTTCTTC. It specifies CAWGRDQSHEQFF. The variable domain in full, with the rest retrieved from reference TRBV30 and TRBJ2-1, is SQTIHQWPATLVQPVGSPLSLECTVEGTSNPNLYWYRQAAGRGLQLLFYSVGIGQISSEVPQNLSASRPQDRQFILSSKKLLLSDSGFYLCAWGRDQSHEQFFGPGTRLTVL.

The chain combines TRBV6-6 with TRBJ2-5, with unresolved D. CDR3 length equals 13 residues. V lost 4 bases and J lost 5, with 11 bases in between. CDR1 and CDR2 from the germline V gene are MNHNY and SVGAGI (reference sequence). CDR3 bases: TGTGCCAGCAGTTTGACTCCCGAGGAGACCCAGTACTTC. As protein: CASSLTPEETQYF.

This clone was counted only a few times. V is TRBV29-1 and J is TRBJ1-3, with D hard to call. The V gene's germline CDR1 is SQVTM and CDR2 ANQGSEA. The CDR3 has 13 residues. The V end was cut by 4 bases, the J end by 2 bases, with 9 bases between. CDR3 sequence (DNA): TGCAGCGTTGCAACAGCAGCTGGAAACACCATATATTTT. Translating gives CSVATAAGNTIYF.

The rearrangement joins TRBV18 to TRBJ2-5; D is unclear. Germline V gene sequence: CDR1 KGHSH, CDR2 LQKENI. V was trimmed by 2 bases and J by 0 bases, leaving 4 bases between them. The CDR3 spans 13 residues. The chain's CDR3 is CASSPGHQETQYF. CDR3 in DNA: TGTGCCAGCTCACCAGGGCACCAAGAGACCCAGTACTTC.

This clone has a handful of counts. The chain links TRBV5-1 to TRBJ1-6; TRBD1 matches at 7 bases. Germline CDR1 is SGHRS and CDR2 is YFSETQ. Trimming removed 1 base from V and 8 bases from J; junction bases left unmatched: 6. The CDR3 contains 15 residues. The chain's CDR3 is CASSLRTGEDSPLHF. The CDR3 DNA reads TGCGCCAGCAGCTTGAGGACAGGAGAGGATTCACCCCTCCACTTT.